These T cell receptor beta chains were read from a single sample in a study of blood T cell repertoires in COVID-19. This table comes from immunoSEQ multiplex PCR, and its TCRdb copy is limited to in-frame clones, with some not included. This sample has roughly 140,000 clones, with 70% to 85% found just once. Sequencing was carried out using peripheral blood. The receptors stem from a human donor in a cohort sampled during active COVID-19. CDR3s include the opening cysteine and the closing phenylalanine or tryptophan. D genes are given only for firm matches. Not all rows give a size; the values are once, few, many and, for expanded clones, a class.

j_gene	abundance	d_gene	v_gene	CDR3aa	CDR3nt
TRBJ2-5	-	-	TRBV3-1/TRBV3-2	CASSQVDRTQYF	TGTGCCAGCAGCCAAGTTGACAGGACCCAGTACTTC
TRBJ1-5	-	-	TRBV4-2	CASSQDPTQHRFRNQPQHF	TGTGCCAGCAGCCAAGACCCCACCCAACACAGGTTTCGCAATCAGCCCCAGCATTTT
TRBJ1-2	-	-	TRBV6-5	CASRPPWLDGYTF	TGTGCCAGCAGACCCCCTTGGCTAGATGGCTACACCTTC
TRBJ2-1	-	-	TRBV6-5	CASKNSFSYNEQFF	TGTGCCAGCAAAAACAGTTTCTCCTACAATGAGCAGTTCTTC
TRBJ2-5	-	-	TRBV7-2	CASSPGVAAIGETQYF	TGTGCCAGCAGCCCCGGAGTAGCGGCTATAGGAGAGACCCAGTACTTC
TRBJ2-7	-	TRBD2	TRBV5-1	CASSLRLSGGLEQYF	TGCGCCAGCAGCCTGCGGCTTAGCGGGGGTCTTGAGCAGTACTTC
TRBJ1-3	-	-	TRBV4-2	CASSQGTTTGNTIYF	TGTGCCAGCAGTCAGGGCACTACGACTGGAAACACCATATATTTT
TRBJ1-5	-	-	TRBV12-3/TRBV12-4	CASSWLNNQPQHF	TGTGCCAGCAGTTGGCTGAACAATCAGCCCCAGCATTTT
TRBJ2-3	-	-	TRBV6-5	CASSRTGAETDTQYF	TGTGCCAGCAGCAGGACTGGAGCAGAAACAGATACGCAGTATTTT
TRBJ1-5	-	-	TRBV7-2	CASSLRQGNQPQHF	TGTGCCAGCAGCTTGAGACAGGGCAATCAGCCCCAGCATTTT
TRBJ1-1	-	TRBD1	TRBV7-3	CASSPQIRDRGVRTEAFF	TGTGCCAGCAGCCCGCAAATTAGGGACAGGGGTGTAAGGACTGAAGCTTTCTTT
TRBJ2-1	-	-	TRBV5-1	CASASEERQSVYNEQFF	TGCGCCAGCGCTAGCGAAGAAAGACAGTCTGTATACAATGAGCAGTTCTTC
TRBJ1-4	-	-	TRBV28	CASSSRIGTYAEKLFF	TGTGCCAGCAGTTCCCGGATTGGGACATACGCGGAAAAACTGTTTTTT
TRBJ1-1	-	-	TRBV4-3	CASSQDGGGQEAFF	TGCGCCAGCAGCCAAGATGGAGGTGGCCAAGAAGCTTTCTTT
TRBJ2-3	-	TRBD2	TRBV5-1	CASSPGLAASADTQYF	TGCGCCAGCTCCCCCGGGCTAGCGGCCTCTGCGGATACGCAGTATTTT
TRBJ2-5	-	TRBD2	TRBV9	CAGSNPQTGGRETQYF	TGTGCCGGCTCCAATCCTCAAACGGGGGGGCGTGAGACCCAGTACTTC
TRBJ2-3	-	TRBD1	TRBV7-2	CASSMTGVSTDTQYF	TGTGCCAGCAGCATGACAGGGGTTAGCACAGATACGCAGTATTTT
TRBJ2-7	-	TRBD2	TRBV4-3	CASSQDRLAGEAQYF	TGCGCCAGCAGCCAAGATCGCCTAGCGGGGGAAGCGCAGTACTTC
TRBJ2-2	-	-	TRBV7-6	CASSLQRDLKSIYPGELFF	TGTGCCAGCAGCTTACAGCGAGATCTGAAGTCTATCTATCCCGGGGAGCTGTTTTTT
TRBJ2-3	-	TRBD2	TRBV11-3	CASSGTSGGVGTDTQYF	TGTGCCAGCAGCGGGACTAGCGGGGGGGTCGGCACAGATACGCAGTATTTT
TRBJ2-5	-	TRBD2	TRBV11-3	CASSLGGGVQETQYF	TGTGCCAGCAGCTTGGGCGGGGGGGTCCAAGAGACCCAGTACTTC
TRBJ1-4	-	-	TRBV7-2	CASSTTSRDIREKLFF	TGTGCCAGCAGCACGACGAGCCGGGACATAAGGGAAAAACTGTTTTTT
TRBJ1-5	-	-	TRBV7-2	CASSLAMTSGQPQHF	TGTGCCAGCAGCTTAGCTATGACATCGGGGCAGCCCCAGCATTTT
TRBJ2-5	-	TRBD2	TRBV14	CASSQAGGPVKTQYF	TGTGCCAGCAGCCAAGCGGGGGGGCCGGTAAAGACCCAGTACTTC
TRBJ2-1	-	TRBD2	TRBV5-1	CASSPTSGVNEQFF	TGCGCCAGCAGTCCGACTAGCGGGGTCAATGAGCAGTTCTTC
TRBJ1-1	-	TRBD1	TRBV5-4	CASSSTGGSNTEAFF	TGTGCCAGCAGCTCGACAGGGGGTTCTAACACTGAAGCTTTCTTT
TRBJ2-7	-	-	TRBV21-1	CDRGARYEQYF	TGTGACCGGGGGGCGAGGTACGAGCAGTACTTC
TRBJ1-5	-	-	TRBV3-1/TRBV3-2	CASSLSRADQPQHF	TGTGCCAGCAGTCTTAGTAGAGCGGATCAGCCCCAGCATTTT
TRBJ2-5	many	TRBD2	TRBV4-2	CASSQVGTTEETQYF	TGTGCCAGCAGCCAGGTTGGGACTACCGAAGAGACCCAGTACTTC
TRBJ2-6	-	-	TRBV6-6	CAMAGRGFSGANVLTF	TGTGCCATGGCGGGACGGGGATTCTCTGGGGCCAACGTCCTGACTTTC
TRBJ2-7	-	-	TRBV21-1	CASSKFPSSTSFGTYEQYF	TGTGCCAGCAGCAAGTTCCCTTCATCAACTAGTTTCGGCACCTACGAGCAGTACTTC
TRBJ2-5	-	-	TRBV4-2	CASSQLALPGETQYF	TGTGCCAGCAGCCAACTGGCACTACCTGGGGAGACCCAGTACTTC
TRBJ2-5	-	TRBD2	TRBV5-4	CASSFGGGKLQETQYF	TGTGCCAGCAGCTTCGGGGGAGGGAAACTCCAAGAGACCCAGTACTTC
TRBJ1-2	-	TRBD1	TRBV6-2/TRBV6-3	CASSYLGQGVSNYGYTF	TGTGCCAGCAGTTACTTGGGACAGGGTGTTTCTAACTATGGCTACACCTTC
TRBJ2-4	-	TRBD2	TRBV20-1	CSASFSSGGGNIQYF	TGCAGTGCTAGTTTTTCTAGCGGGGGAGGTAACATTCAGTACTTC